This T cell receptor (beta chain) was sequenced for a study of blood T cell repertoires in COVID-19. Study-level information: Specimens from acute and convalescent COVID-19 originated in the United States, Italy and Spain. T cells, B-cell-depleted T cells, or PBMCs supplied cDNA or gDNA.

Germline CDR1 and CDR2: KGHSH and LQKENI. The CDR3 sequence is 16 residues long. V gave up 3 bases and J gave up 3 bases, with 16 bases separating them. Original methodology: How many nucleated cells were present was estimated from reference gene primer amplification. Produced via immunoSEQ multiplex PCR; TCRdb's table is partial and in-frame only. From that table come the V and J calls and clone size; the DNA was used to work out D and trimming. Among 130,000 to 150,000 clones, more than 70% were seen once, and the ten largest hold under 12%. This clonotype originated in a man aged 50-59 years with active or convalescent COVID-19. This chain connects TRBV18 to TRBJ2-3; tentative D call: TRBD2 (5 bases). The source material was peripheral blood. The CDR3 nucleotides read TGTGCCAGCTCACCTCGTCCAGCCTCGGGGACAGATACGCAGTATTTT. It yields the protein CASSPRPASGTDTQYF.